A selection of T cell receptor beta chains follows, all from one sample in a study of blood T cell repertoires in COVID-19. Only in-frame clones appear in the TCRdb table, and some are missing; sequencing was by immunoSEQ multiplex PCR. Of some 45,000 clones in the sample, 60% to 80% are singletons; the top ten hold roughly 20%. Sequencing was done on a sample of peripheral blood. The receptors shown here come from a man aged 65 to 79 with acute or convalescent COVID-19. The CDR3 runs from the conserved cysteine through the conserved F or W. The D gene is left open where the match is weak. The size of a clone is reported for some rows only, either as once, few or many, or as a class for expanded clones.

CDR3aa	CDR3nt	j_gene	d_gene	abundance	v_gene
CASRISTTGQGTQYF	TGTGCCAGCCGCATCTCGACCACCGGGCAGGGGACCCAGTACTTC	TRBJ2-5	-	-	TRBV2
CASSFRGTEAFF	TGTGCCAGCAGTTTCCGGGGCACTGAAGCTTTCTTT	TRBJ1-1	-	-	TRBV12-3/TRBV12-4
CAWSLERGGYTF	TGTGCCTGGAGTCTCGAAAGGGGTGGCTACACCTTC	TRBJ1-2	-	-	TRBV30
CASSYPWGLALGGRGTQYF	TGTGCCAGCAGTTACCCCTGGGGCTTGGCGCTAGGGGGTCGTGGGACCCAGTACTTC	TRBJ2-5	-	few	TRBV6-2/TRBV6-3
CASGLWRGDEQYF	TGTGCTAGTGGTTTATGGAGGGGAGACGAGCAGTACTTC	TRBJ2-7	-	-	TRBV12-5
CASSPALSSLGYNEQFF	TGCGCCAGCAGTCCAGCCCTGTCTAGTCTGGGCTACAATGAGCAGTTCTTC	TRBJ2-1	-	once	TRBV4-3
CASGFGTGLHEQYF	TGTGCTAGTGGTTTTGGGACAGGATTACACGAGCAGTACTTC	TRBJ2-7	TRBD1	-	TRBV12-5
CASRLAGTGELFF	TGTGCCAGCAGGCTAGCGGGGACCGGGGAGCTGTTTTTT	TRBJ2-2	TRBD2	-	TRBV6-5
CASSLGGADQLFF	TGTGCCAGCAGCCTCGGGGGGGCTGACCAGCTGTTTTTT	TRBJ2-2	TRBD2	-	TRBV14
CASSLEGATPINEQFF	TGTGCCAGCAGCTTAGAAGGGGCAACCCCTATAAATGAGCAGTTCTTC	TRBJ2-1	-	-	TRBV11-1
CASSLVLMGSTEAFF	TGTGCCAGCAGCTTGGTCCTGATGGGGAGCACTGAAGCTTTCTTT	TRBJ1-1	-	-	TRBV5-6
CATSRDLGSQPQHF	TGTGCCACCAGCAGAGATTTAGGGAGTCAGCCCCAGCATTTT	TRBJ1-5	-	once	TRBV15
CASSLVGTGLTEAFF	TGCGCCAGCAGCTTGGTGGGGACAGGACTTACTGAAGCTTTCTTT	TRBJ1-1	TRBD1	once	TRBV5-1
CATSRYDRGGQPQHF	TGTGCCACCAGCAGATACGACAGGGGTGGCCAGCCCCAGCATTTT	TRBJ1-5	TRBD1	-	TRBV15
CASSPRGGSNTGELFF	TGTGCCAGCAGCCCCCGCGGGGGATCGAACACCGGGGAGCTGTTTTTT	TRBJ2-2	TRBD2	-	TRBV7-3
CASSYLPYEQYF	TGTGCCAGCAGTTACCTCCCCTACGAGCAGTACTTC	TRBJ2-7	-	-	TRBV6-2/TRBV6-3
CATYRGRNTEAFF	TGTGCCACCTACAGGGGGCGGAACACTGAAGCTTTCTTT	TRBJ1-1	TRBD1	-	TRBV19
CASTPRQGENEKLFF	TGTGCCAGCACCCCAAGACAGGGGGAAAATGAAAAACTGTTTTTT	TRBJ1-4	TRBD1	-	TRBV4-2
CASSEARRGATNEKLFF	TGTGCCAGCAGTGAAGCGCGCAGGGGCGCAACTAATGAAAAACTGTTTTTT	TRBJ1-4	-	-	TRBV6-1
CASSLGNSGGLEQYF	TGTGCCAGCAGCTTGGGGAATAGCGGGGGCCTCGAGCAGTACTTC	TRBJ2-7	TRBD2	-	TRBV5-6
CASSAGQSRSSYNSPLHF	TGTGCCAGCAGCGCGGGACAGTCGAGGAGCTCCTATAATTCACCCCTCCACTTT	TRBJ1-6	TRBD1	-	TRBV9
CASSYDRSANYGYTF	TGTGCCAGCAGCTATGACAGGTCAGCTAACTATGGCTACACCTTC	TRBJ1-2	-	-	TRBV11-2
CASSPGLAGIDEQFF	TGCGCCAGCAGCCCCGGACTAGCGGGGATAGATGAGCAGTTCTTC	TRBJ2-1	TRBD2	-	TRBV5-1
CASSNRDRVNEQYF	TGTGCCAGCAGCAACAGGGACAGGGTGAACGAGCAGTACTTC	TRBJ2-7	TRBD1	-	TRBV6-5
CASSLLNATDQETQYF	TGTGCCAGCAGCCTTCTAAACGCAACAGACCAAGAGACCCAGTACTTC	TRBJ2-5	-	-	TRBV3-1/TRBV3-2
CSVESSSASSYNEQFF	TGCAGCGTTGAATCAAGCAGCGCGAGCTCCTACAATGAGCAGTTCTTC	TRBJ2-1	-	-	TRBV29-1
CASSLFASGSSTDTQYF	TGTGCCAGCAGCTTATTTGCCAGCGGATCTAGCACAGATACGCAGTATTTT	TRBJ2-3	-	-	TRBV7-2
CASSPGGYGWSGYTF	TGCGCCAGCAGCCCAGGAGGGTACGGGTGGAGTGGCTACACCTTC	TRBJ1-2	-	-	TRBV5-1
CASSRDRANYGYTF	TGTGCCAGCAGCCGGGACAGAGCTAACTATGGCTACACCTTC	TRBJ1-2	TRBD1	-	TRBV14
CASSPRGYGYTF	TGTGCCAGCAGTCCCAGGGGTTATGGCTACACCTTC	TRBJ1-2	-	-	TRBV6-2/TRBV6-3
CASSLTRRSRTDTQYF	TGCGCCAGCAGCTTGACCAGGAGGTCCCGCACAGATACGCAGTATTTT	TRBJ2-3	-	-	TRBV5-1
CASSQEAETQYF	TGTGCCAGCAGCCAAGAGGCAGAGACCCAGTACTTC	TRBJ2-5	-	-	TRBV3-1/TRBV3-2
CASSPGTGIYEQYF	TGTGCCAGCAGCCCCGGGACAGGGATCTACGAGCAGTACTTC	TRBJ2-7	TRBD1	-	TRBV14
CASSPAAANTGELFF	TGTGCCAGCAGCCCCGCGGCGGCGAACACCGGGGAGCTGTTTTTT	TRBJ2-2	-	once	TRBV7-8
CASQQGSHYEQYF	TGTGCCAGTCAACAGGGTTCTCACTACGAGCAGTACTTC	TRBJ2-7	-	-	TRBV6-5
CASSPQSTSGGSSYNEQFF	TGTGCCAGCAGCCCCCAATCGACTAGCGGGGGATCCTCCTACAATGAGCAGTTCTTC	TRBJ2-1	TRBD2	-	TRBV11-2
CASSLVRDYGYTF	TGCGCCAGCAGCTTGGTCCGGGACTATGGCTACACCTTC	TRBJ1-2	-	few	TRBV5-1
CASSLEGSLRYEQYF	TGTGCCAGCAGCTTGGAGGGGTCCCTCCGCTACGAGCAGTACTTC	TRBJ2-7	-	-	TRBV5-4
CASSLQGDGSYEQYF	TGCGCCAGCAGCCTACAGGGTGATGGTTCCTACGAGCAGTACTTC	TRBJ2-7	-	-	TRBV5-1
CASSVDRDSTGELFF	TGTGCCAGCAGCGTAGACAGGGATAGCACCGGGGAGCTGTTTTTT	TRBJ2-2	TRBD1	-	TRBV7-3
CASSRRDRATYEQYF	TGTGCCAGCAGCCGCCGGGACAGGGCTACCTACGAGCAGTACTTC	TRBJ2-7	TRBD1	-	TRBV6-2/TRBV6-3
CASKQPGTGNTEAFF	TGCGCCAGCAAACAACCCGGGACAGGGAATACTGAAGCTTTCTTT	TRBJ1-1	TRBD1	few	TRBV4-1
CASSRQGAEKLFF	TGTGCCAGCTCCCGACAGGGGGCGGAAAAACTGTTTTTT	TRBJ1-4	TRBD1	-	TRBV18
CASSPKQNTEAFF	TGTGCCAGCAGCCCCAAACAGAACACTGAAGCTTTCTTT	TRBJ1-1	-	-	TRBV7-9
CASSQAGTPNTGELFF	TGCGCCAGCAGCCAAGCCGGGACACCGAACACCGGGGAGCTGTTTTTT	TRBJ2-2	-	-	TRBV4-3
CASSTGLYEQYF	TGTGCCAGTAGTACAGGACTATACGAGCAGTACTTC	TRBJ2-7	-	-	TRBV19
CATKDRGRTEAFF	TGTGCCACCAAGGACAGGGGAAGGACTGAAGCTTTCTTT	TRBJ1-1	TRBD1	-	TRBV19
CASSYSGQGLKETQYF	TGTGCCAGCAGTTACTCAGGGCAGGGCTTAAAAGAGACCCAGTACTTC	TRBJ2-5	-	-	TRBV6-5